The clone carrying this TCR beta chain was seen ten or more times. Its target is not known. The data stem from a study of T cells in Graves' hyperthyroidism and ophthalmopathy. Study-wide background: At initial diagnosis, before any treatment had begun, peripheral blood was obtained. Study-wide results and limits: Most clonotypes expanded in thyroid above 0.001 were likewise present in blood.

Out of 10 ml of fresh peripheral blood came the PBMCs. CDR1 DFQATT and CDR2 SNEGSKA come from the germline V gene (reference sequence). This CDR3 contains 14 residues. V shed 4 bases and J shed 8 bases, with 20 bases lying between them. Template material for amplifying TCR beta CDR3 regions consisted of RNA transcripts. When the TCR CDR3 underwent first-round RT-PCR, the HTBI primer set was used. TCRdb reanalysed the multiplex PCR reads using MiXCR and keeps one entry per CDR3 protein. The sample holds approximately 370,000 distinct CDR3 sequences, 17% seen once. This TCR derives from a woman in her twenties or thirties with Graves' hyperthyroidism that later progressed to Graves' ophthalmopathy. The chain links TRBV20-1 to TRBJ1-2; unclear D gene. Sequencing was carried out using blood. As DNA, the CDR3 is TGCAGTGCTAACCCCAGGATTCCGAGGAAGGGCTACACCTTC. The encoded protein is CSANPRIPRKGYTF.